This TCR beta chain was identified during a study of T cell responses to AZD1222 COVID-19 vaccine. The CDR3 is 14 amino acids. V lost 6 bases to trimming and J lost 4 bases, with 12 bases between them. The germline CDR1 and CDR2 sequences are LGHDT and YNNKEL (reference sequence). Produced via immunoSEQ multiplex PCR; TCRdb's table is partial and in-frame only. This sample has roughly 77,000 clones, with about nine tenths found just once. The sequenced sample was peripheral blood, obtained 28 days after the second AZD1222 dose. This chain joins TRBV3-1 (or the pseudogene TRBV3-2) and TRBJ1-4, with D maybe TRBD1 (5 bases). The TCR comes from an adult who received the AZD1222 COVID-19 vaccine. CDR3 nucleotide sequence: TGTGCCAGCAGTATTTTTGGGGGTAATGAAAAACTGTTTTTT. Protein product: CASSIFGGNEKLFF.